The 19 T cell receptor beta chains below were found in one sample sequenced in a study of tumor and adjacent non-tumor tissue in lung cancer (dated by TCRdb to the late 2010s). Libraries were constructed by multiplex PCR. The instrument was an Illumina HiSeq 2500. TCRbeta libraries were constructed through three rounds of nested PCR with primers (Table S4) according to protocols adapted from ARM-PCR. The public reads were reanalyzed by TCRdb: fastp trimming at Q25, MiXCR alignment, in-frame beta chains only. Rows merge per CDR3 protein into single entries with the most common DNA and genes. The sample data list about 110,000 distinct CDR3 sequences, and about 65% of these were observed just once. Around 20% of the sample belongs to the ten largest clones. RNA was isolated from bulk, unsorted tissue, and RNA quality was assessed with a NanoDrop ND-1000 and an Agilent 2100. Normal lung samples were distant non-tumor tissue taken more than 3 cm from the tumor edge.

The sequenced sample was distant non-tumor lung tissue. The receptor set was obtained from a man between 60 and 75 years old with non-small cell lung cancer.

As concerns this clonotype: Its ends do not fully match the called genes, so a read error is possible. This chain uses TRBV29-1 with TRBJ2-1; the D gene is possibly TRBD1 (7 bases). CDR1 is SQVTM, CDR2 ANQGSEA, per germline. The length of the CDR3 is 12 residues. This CDR3 is CSVGQGGNEQSF. CDR3 coding DNA: TGCAGCGTTGGACAGGGAGGCAATGAGCAGTCCTTC.

This clonotype has at least ten counts. The CDR3 spells CASTRQFNNYGYTF. CDR3 coding DNA: TGTGCCAGCACGAGACAGTTTAATAACTATGGCTACACCTTC. The rearrangement links TRBV6-1 to TRBJ1-2; D possibly corresponds to TRBD1 (5 bases). Deletions cut 7 bases from V and 1 base from J, with 13 bases between. Germline lookup yields CDR1 MNHNS and CDR2 SASEGT. The CDR3 runs to 14 residues.

Note on this clonotype: Germline and junction disagree at one end, which may indicate a read error. The chain links TRBV29-1 to TRBJ2-7; a weak D match, TRBD1 (6 bases). Per germline, CDR1 SQVTM and CDR2 ANQGSEA. The CDR3 has 11 amino acids. The CDR3 protein is CGVGACYEQYF. The DNA of the CDR3 is TGCGGCGTGGGGGCCTGCTACGAGCAGTACTTC.

This chain links TRBV29-1 with TRBJ2-1; D unresolved. Germline CDR1 reads SQVTM; CDR2 reads ANQGSEA. Trimming left V 8 bases short and J 0 bases short, with 17 bases between. There are 15 residues in the CDR3. DNA for the CDR3: TGCAGCATTGTAGGTAAAAACAGCTCCTACAATGAGCAGTTCTTC. Amino acid sequence: CSIVGKNSSYNEQFF.

This clonotype was seen only a few times. The rearrangement joins TRBV15 to TRBJ2-1, with 9 positions matching TRBD2. This CDR3 spans 17 amino acids. CDR1 is LNHNV, CDR2 YYDKDF, per germline (reference sequence). Unmatched junction bases numbered 9, after V lost 0 bases and J lost 6 bases. The CDR3 reads CATSRERGETSGNEQFF. CDR3 nucleotide sequence: TGTGCCACCAGCAGAGAGAGGGGAGAGACTAGCGGCAATGAGCAGTTCTTC.

The rearrangement joins TRBV12-3 or TRBV12-4 to TRBJ1-2, with TRBD1 matching over 7 bases. This CDR3 comprises 14 residues. V shed 8 bases and J 5 bases; nucleotides not matched to a gene: 11. CDR3 DNA sequence: TGTGCCAGCTTTCAAAACAGGGGTGGTTATGGCTACACCTTC. This gives the protein CASFQNRGGYGYTF.

Regarding this clonotype: Since a much larger clone is just one base distant, this may be a read error. The V gene is TRBV13, the J gene TRBJ1-5; maybe TRBD1 (6 bases). The CDR3 totals 13 residues. Germline loops: CDR1 PRHDT, CDR2 FYEKMQ (reference sequence). The germline V and J ends were trimmed by 6 bases and 7 bases, with 13 bases remaining between them. The CDR3 sequence: CASSQGGSQPQHF. In nucleotides, the CDR3 is TGTGCCAGCAGTCAAGGGGGGAGCCAGCCCCAGCATTTT.

The CDR3 nucleotides are TGCGTCAACAGGTTCCCGTACGAGCAGTACTTC. Translation: CVNRFPYEQYF. The chain recombines TRBV4-1 with TRBJ2-7, with D possibly matching TRBD1 (5 bases). This CDR3 contains 11 residues. CDR1 is MGHRA and CDR2 is YSYEKL in the germline V gene.

In regard to this clonotype: A much larger clone is a single base away; this may be a read error. The J gene is TRBJ2-5, the V gene TRBV5-1; TRBD1 aligns across 12 bases. Germline assignment: CDR1 SGHRS and CDR2 YFSETQ. The CDR3 has 15 residues. The CDR3 coding sequence is TGCGCCAGCAGCTTAGGGACAGGGGGCCAAGAGACCCAGCACTTC. This encodes CASSLGTGGQETQHF.

The chain recombines TRBV12-3 or TRBV12-4 with TRBJ2-1, with D possibly being TRBD2 (5 bases). V lost 11 bases, J lost 7 bases, and 15 bases lay in between. This CDR3 is built from 12 residues. This CDR3 reads CACSRTRNEQFF. The DNA for the CDR3 is TGTGCCTGTAGCCGTACTAGAAATGAGCAGTTCTTC.

To note about this clonotype: A junction end diverges from the germline sequence, so it may reflect a read error. The chain joins TRBV6-8 to TRBJ1-1; perhaps TRBD1 as D (6 bases). CDR3 length: 16 residues. Germline V CDR1 and CDR2: MNHGY, SAAAGT. CDR3 sequence (DNA): TGTGCCAGCAGTTCCTGCAACAGGGCTATAAACACTGGAGCTTTCTTT. Residues: CASSSCNRAINTGAFF.

To note about this clonotype: This may be a read error: a much more frequent sequence differs by one nucleotide. The CDR3 sequence is CASSQDFGVGEQFF. The CDR3 coding sequence is TGTGCCAGCAGCCAAGATTTCGGGGTCGGTGAGCAGTTCTTC. This rearrangement joins TRBV14 to TRBJ2-1, with D perhaps TRBD2 (5 bases). The CDR3 runs to 14 residues. The germline CDR1 and CDR2 sequences are SGHDN and FVKESK. The germline V and J ends were trimmed by 0 bases and 9 bases, with 12 bases remaining between them.

This clonotype was recorded many times. The CDR3 protein is CASSYRTGGQETQYF. DNA of the CDR3: TGTGCCAGCAGCTACCGGACAGGGGGCCAAGAGACCCAGTACTTC. The genes are TRBV5-5 and TRBJ2-5; 10 nucleotides align to TRBD1. This CDR3 comprises 15 residues. Germline-derived CDR1 and CDR2 are SGHKS and YYEKEE (reference sequence). V dropped 3 bases and J dropped 1; count of bases not matched to a gene: 3.

Of note for this clonotype: The junction shows a germline mismatch at one end, possibly a read error. This chain joins TRBV6-7 and TRBJ2-3, with TRBD1 as a possible D gene (5 bases). TRBV6-7 is known as an ORF, though its function is uncertain. This CDR3 is built from 16 residues. The CDR3 region is CASRSPGDRNTDTQYF. In DNA form, the CDR3 reads TGTGCCAGCAGGTCACCCGGAGACAGAAACACAGACACGCAGTATTTT.

With regard to this clonotype: This likely comes from a read error, as the CDR3 has no conserved phenylalanine or tryptophan at its end. Because the CDR3's place on the DNA is in doubt, the DNA is left out and the CDR3 is given as listed by TCRdb. V usage is TRBV3-2 and J usage is TRBJ2-1. TRBV3-2 is termed a pseudogene. The CDR3 totals 15 residues, both ends included. This chain's CDR3 is CASSQDTSGKNEQFL.

This clonotype showed up just once. One end of the junction does not line up with germline, which may come from a read error. The chain recombines TRBV29-1 with TRBJ1-6; D unresolved. Germline V lookup: CDR1 SQVTM, CDR2 ANQGSEA. This CDR3 comprises 13 residues. The CDR3 loop is CSVLERVDSPPHF. DNA of the CDR3: TGCAGTGTCCTCGAGAGGGTAGATTCACCCCCCCACTTT.

The V and J genes are TRBV29-1 and TRBJ2-2; 13 bases agree with TRBD2. This CDR3 has 18 residues. With V trimmed by 2 bases and J by 7 bases, 13 bases remained unmatched. Germline V lookup: CDR1 SQVTM, CDR2 ANQGSEA. CDR3 bases: TGCAGCGTTGAAAGGTCTGGGACTAGCGGGAATGGAGGCGGGGAGCTGTTTTTT. Translated, it gives CSVERSGTSGNGGGELFF.

This clonotype was found many times. The rearrangement links TRBV7-9 to TRBJ1-2; unclear D gene. The germline CDR1 and CDR2 sequences are SEHNR and FQNEAQ (reference sequence). V lost 0 bases to trimming and J lost 8 bases, with 4 bases between them. The CDR3 has 11 amino acids. For the CDR3, the DNA is TGTGCCAGCAGCTTAGCGGGAGGCTACACCTTC. Translating gives CASSLAGGYTF. The complete variable domain, with remaining parts taken from reference TRBV7-9 and TRBJ1-2, reads DTGVSQNPRHKITKRGQNVTFRCDPISEHNRLYWYRQTLGQGPEFLTYFQNEAQLEKSRLLSDRFSAERPKGSFSTLEIQRTEQGDSAMYLCASSLAGGYTFGSGTRLTVV.

On this clonotype itself: A junction boundary mismatches the germline segment, possibly from a read error. This sequence joins TRBV4-2 and TRBJ2-3; D assignment may be TRBD1 or TRBD2 (5 bases each). The CDR3 has 14 residues. Germline loops: CDR1 LGHNA, CDR2 YNFKEQ. CDR3 sequence: CARSQGGTSDTEYF. The CDR3 coding sequence is TGTGCCAGAAGCCAAGGTGGGACCTCAGATACGGAGTATTTT.